This is a list of T cell receptor beta chains from one sample in a study of human T cells and chemical hapten exposure. MiXCR was run by TCRdb on the RACE reads, yielding one entry per CDR3 protein. Of about 100,000 distinct CDR3 sequences listed, about an eighth were seen once; the top ten hold more than 3%. The sequenced sample was whole blood, obtained in connection with sensitization to the hapten diphenylcyclopropenone (DPC). Every receptor here comes from a woman between 40 and 55 years old with alopecia areata. Some clones in this sample may be carry-over from other donors' samples. The CDR3 runs from the conserved cysteine through the conserved F or W. A D gene is named only where the DNA matches it firmly. Some rows have no size entry. The others give once, few or many, or a class for an expanded clone.

abundance: few; d_gene: -; v_gene: TRBV19; j_gene: TRBJ2-7; len: 13; CDR3nt: TGTGCCAGTAGTATAGATCGACTTACGAAGCAGTACTTC; CDR3aa: CASSIDRLTKQYF
abundance: -; d_gene: -; v_gene: TRBV12-5; j_gene: TRBJ1-1; len: 15; CDR3nt: TGTGCTAGTGGTTTGTGGTCGGCAGCTTTCACTGAAGCTTTCTTT; CDR3aa: CASGLWSAAFTEAFF
abundance: -; d_gene: -; v_gene: TRBV28; j_gene: TRBJ1-6; len: 15; CDR3nt: TGTGCCAGCAGACCCGGGGGGTCCTATAATTCACCCCTCCACTTT; CDR3aa: CASRPGGSYNSPLHF
abundance: -; d_gene: -; v_gene: TRBV7-2; j_gene: TRBJ1-2; len: 12; CDR3nt: TGTGCCAGCGGTGCAGCTAACTATGGCTACACCTTC; CDR3aa: CASGAANYGYTF
abundance: few; d_gene: -; v_gene: TRBV7-9; j_gene: TRBJ1-6; len: 13; CDR3nt: TGTGCCAGCAGCCTCTACAGGGACTCACCCCTCCACTTT; CDR3aa: CASSLYRDSPLHF
abundance: few; d_gene: TRBD1; v_gene: TRBV20-1; j_gene: TRBJ1-2; len: 13; CDR3nt: TGCAGTGCTAGTGGGGACAGGGATGGCGGCTACACCTTC; CDR3aa: CSASGDRDGGYTF
abundance: few; d_gene: TRBD1; v_gene: TRBV18; j_gene: TRBJ1-1; len: 15; CDR3nt: TGTGCCAGCTCACCGGACAGGCTTATGAACACTGAAGCTTTCTTT; CDR3aa: CASSPDRLMNTEAFF
abundance: many; d_gene: TRBD2; v_gene: TRBV20-1; j_gene: TRBJ2-7; len: 15; CDR3nt: TGCAGTGCTAGAGATATGAGGGAGGGCCCGTACGAGCAGTACTTC; CDR3aa: CSARDMREGPYEQYF
abundance: few; d_gene: -; v_gene: TRBV5-8; j_gene: TRBJ2-1; len: 9; CDR3nt: TGTGCCAGCAGCTTGGGACTCATCTTC; CDR3aa: CASSLGLIF
abundance: few; d_gene: TRBD2; v_gene: TRBV7-9; j_gene: TRBJ2-6; len: 16; CDR3nt: TGTGCCAGCAGCTCGCGGGAGACGTCTGGGGCCAACGTCCTGACTTTC; CDR3aa: CASSSRETSGANVLTF
abundance: many; d_gene: TRBD1; v_gene: TRBV19; j_gene: TRBJ1-2; len: 12; CDR3nt: TGTGCCACCCGGGACAGTAACTATGGCTACACCTTC; CDR3aa: CATRDSNYGYTF
abundance: many; d_gene: -; v_gene: TRBV2; j_gene: TRBJ1-2; len: 13; CDR3nt: TGTGCCAGCAGATCCGACACCCCTGATGGCTACACCTTC; CDR3aa: CASRSDTPDGYTF
abundance: -; d_gene: -; v_gene: TRBV3-2; j_gene: TRBJ2-1; len: 16; CDR3nt: TGTGCCAGCAGCCAAGGGGCCGGAAGGCGCCACAATGAGCAGTTCTTC; CDR3aa: CASSQGAGRRHNEQFF
abundance: few; d_gene: TRBD2; v_gene: TRBV29-1; j_gene: TRBJ2-7; len: 11; CDR3nt: TGCAGCTACAGGCGGGAGGACGAGCAGTACTTC; CDR3aa: CSYRREDEQYF
abundance: few; d_gene: -; v_gene: TRBV7-2; j_gene: TRBJ2-3; len: 12; CDR3nt: TGTGCCAGCAGCTTAGCTCCAGATACGCAGTATTTT; CDR3aa: CASSLAPDTQYF
abundance: few; d_gene: TRBD1; v_gene: TRBV20-1; j_gene: TRBJ2-7; len: 15; CDR3nt: TGCAGTGCTTCGAACCCCAGGGGGCGTATCCACGAGCAGTACTTC; CDR3aa: CSASNPRGRIHEQYF
abundance: few; d_gene: TRBD1; v_gene: TRBV5-4; j_gene: TRBJ2-3; len: 15; CDR3nt: TGTGCCAGCAGCTTGCAGGGGGCGGGAACAGATACGCAGTATTTT; CDR3aa: CASSLQGAGTDTQYF
abundance: few; d_gene: -; v_gene: TRBV18; j_gene: TRBJ2-2; len: 14; CDR3nt: TGTGCCAGCTCACCACCTACAGGGACCGGGGAGCTGTTTTTT; CDR3aa: CASSPPTGTGELFF
abundance: -; d_gene: TRBD2; v_gene: TRBV5-3; j_gene: TRBJ2-2; len: 17; CDR3nt: TGTGCCAGAAGCCCCGGGGTAGCGGGACTGAACACCGGGGTGCTGTTTTTT; CDR3aa: CARSPGVAGLNTGVLFF
abundance: many; d_gene: -; v_gene: TRBV4-3; j_gene: TRBJ2-5; len: 15; CDR3nt: TGCGCCAGCAGCCAAGGGGGGACGGGGGCTGAGACCCAGTACTTC; CDR3aa: CASSQGGTGAETQYF